This TCR beta chain was sequenced in a study of identical twins. Findings and caveats of the study: For out-of-frame beta sequences, excess twin sharing was weaker. Abundant beta clonotypes from cord blood bore fewer insertions; memory repertoires lacked this pattern. Its conclusions, products of cross-sectional statistical analysis, did not come from following the same donors.

With regard to this clonotype: Its target is unknown. With a much larger clone just one base away, this may be a read error.

The CDR3 contains 13 residues. Unique molecular identifiers were in the cDNA, with template-switch universal primer binding. TCRdb recomputed calls from the 5' RACE reads with MiXCR, one row per CDR3 protein. The table has some 1,600,000 distinct CDR3 sequences, 25% to 35% seen once; the top ten hold around 0.25%. The chain employs TRBV12-3 or TRBV12-4 and TRBJ2-1; D is perhaps TRBD1 (6 bases). Sequenced: cord blood. The receptor's source is a newborn girl in good health. CDR3: CASSFRGHNGQFF. The CDR3 DNA is TGTGCCAGCTCATTCAGGGGCCACAATGGGCAGTTCTTC.